This T cell receptor (beta chain) derives from a study of PD-1 blockade in classical Hodgkin lymphoma (dated by TCRdb to 2020 to 2022). Regarding the study in general: Nivolumab dosing was 3 mg/kg intravenously every 2 weeks, continuing until either disease progression or unacceptable toxicity. The study used CyTOF and TCR beta sequencing to define a peripheral blood immune signature of response to PD-1 blockade in classical Hodgkin lymphoma.

The Qiagen DNeasy kit was used to extract genomic DNA from unsorted PBMCs and from the negatively selected CD4+ and CD8+ fractions. Using primers that anneal to V and J segments, immunoSEQ multiplex PCR amplified the TCR beta CDR3 regions. A synthetic immune receptor repertoire was used to minimize amplification bias, and remaining bias was computationally removed after sequencing. On the study's bioinformatics: Repertoire diversity was quantified as the Shannon entropy index using custom Python scripts. Unsorted, CD4+ and CD8+ repertoires were analyzed separately, except for combined analyses in which CD4+ and CD8+ sequences were merged in silico. A clone was considered expanded if an increase in frequency of at least 2-fold after treatment relative to C1D1 was found, and a pseudocount of 0.5 was applied to clones undetected at baseline. Singleton clones were defined as clones with 0 or 1 copy at C1D1, and non-singleton clones were defined as clones with 2 or more copies. Clones expanded in unsorted samples were annotated as CD4+, CD8+ or unknown by matching protein sequences in sorted samples from the same patient. Wilcoxon tests on paired samples were used to test diversity changes from C1D1 to C4D1. Not all clones reach the TCRdb copy of this immuneACCESS table, which keeps in-frame sequences only. Checked studies attribute under half of the gap to unresolved V genes and leave the rest unexplained. The D gene and trimming were derived from the DNA, and the V and J assignments and clone size from that table. The sample records about 35,000 clones, 76% of which are singletons. Approximately 15% of the sample is held by the ten biggest clonotypes.

Broad study findings and their caveats: Among trial patients, those achieving complete response had baseline diversity similar to that of newly diagnosed patients, while diversity was significantly lower in partial responders and progressors. Newly diagnosed patients were reported to have lower baseline TCR diversity than healthy donors, and relapsed/refractory patients were reported to have lower baseline TCR diversity still. CD4+ but not CD8+ TCR diversity rose significantly by C4D1 (p=0.0027 vs p=0.16), most apparent in complete responders (p=0.02). Lower diversity was seen in patients whose nivolumab began less than 1 year after ASCT, and these patients were left out of later analyses so that immune reconstitution would not confound the results. The study covered only a single clinical trial cohort, and the causes of the repertoire differences, possibly disease activity or prior therapy, were still not defined.

As regards this clone: This clone's antigen is unknown. One base away there is no much larger clone; base qualities are not given.

Explained via the paper, the time point label denotes: cycle 2 day 1 (C2D1) of nivolumab. Every trial patient had relapsed after autologous stem cell transplantation, and cohorts A, B and C differed in prior brentuximab vedotin exposure. The trial cohort included 50 to 60 patients with relapsed/refractory classical Hodgkin lymphoma, and each patient had a best overall response of complete response, partial response or progressive disease. Single-agent nivolumab was administered to trial patients in the multi-cohort phase II CheckMate 205 trial. Best overall response was determined by an independent review committee according to the 2007 International Working Group response criteria. Trial PBMCs were collected just before the start of nivolumab (C1D1) and during therapy at cycle 2 day 1 and cycle 4 day 1. After peripheral blood was drawn into 8 mL Vacutainer Cell Preparation Tubes, PBMCs were isolated by centrifugation and then cryopreserved.

Unmatched junction bases come to 6, with V trimmed by 0 bases and J by 5 bases. From the cysteine up to the phenylalanine, the CDR3 has a length of 16 residues. Only CDR3 DNA remains: 48 bases, in frame from the first base. Looking up the germline V gene yields CDR1 LGHNA and CDR2 YSLEER. The rearranged segments are TRBV4-3 and TRBJ2-3; 9 bases in between match TRBD2. Sample: peripheral blood mononuclear cells (PBMCs), taken before the second cycle of nivolumab. This TCR came from a human donor with classical Hodgkin lymphoma. CDR3 loop: CASSQDLRGGLDTQYF. The DNA sequence is TGCGCCAGCAGCCAAGATTTGCGGGGGGGCCTAGATACGCAGTATTTT.